This TCR beta chain was sequenced for a study of T cells in Graves' hyperthyroidism and ophthalmopathy. Study-level findings and limits: The blood repertoire included most of the expanded thyroid clonotypes above 0.001.

TCR beta CDR3 region amplification was performed from RNA transcripts. HTBI primers were employed in a first-round RT-PCR of the TCR CDR3. MiXCR, applied by TCRdb to the multiplex PCR reads, yields one record per CDR3 protein. The data contain over 250,000 distinct CDR3 sequences, less than 30% of them singletons. Germline values: CDR1 MGHRA, CDR2 YSYEKL. The germline V and J ends were trimmed by 4 bases and 3 bases, with 10 bases remaining between them. The CDR3 length is 14 residues. In its sample, this clonotype was seen many times. Its antigen is undetermined. This receptor was identified in a man aged 35 to 55 with Graves' hyperthyroidism that later progressed to Graves' ophthalmopathy. The sequencing input was blood. This chain uses TRBV4-1 with TRBJ1-5; D perhaps matches TRBD1 (6 bases). CDR3: CASSPTGFNQPQHF. In DNA form, the CDR3 reads TGCGCCAGCAGCCCGACAGGTTTCAATCAGCCCCAGCATTTT.